One sample yielded the 21 T cell receptor beta chains listed below, sequenced in a study of T cells after yellow fever vaccination. MiXCR was run by TCRdb on the 5' RACE reads, yielding one entry per CDR3 protein. The sample contains more than 65,000 distinct CDR3 sequences, around 7% of which appear only once. The sample consisted of CD8+ T cells sorted from PBMCs, taken 10 to 11 days after the first yellow fever vaccination. Every receptor here comes from a man between 18 and 35 years old who received the YFV17D yellow fever vaccine.

This clonotype was observed at least ten times. The chain is built from TRBV4-3 and TRBJ1-1, with D perhaps matching TRBD1 (6 bases). Looked up from germline, CDR1 is LGHNA and CDR2 is YSLEER. Trimming pared 0 bases from V and 5 bases from J, leaving 22 bases between. CDR3 length: 18 amino acids. The CDR3 sequence: CASSQDLGPGVMRTEAFF. As DNA, the CDR3 is TGCGCCAGCAGCCAAGATCTTGGCCCAGGGGTTATGAGGACTGAAGCTTTCTTT.

This clonotype has a count of ten or more. The gene calls are TRBV6-4 and TRBJ2-6, with D hard to call. V lost 3 bases and J lost 0, with 6 bases in between. CDR3 length: 15 amino acids. Germline V gene sequence: CDR1 MRHNA, CDR2 SNTAGT. For the CDR3, the DNA is TGTGCCAGCAGTGAGAAAAGCTCTGGGGCCAACGTCCTGACTTTC. It yields the protein CASSEKSSGANVLTF.

The chain has TRBV30 and TRBJ1-3; 7 nucleotides match TRBD1. V trimming: 3 bases; J trimming: 3 bases; junction bases outside the gene matches: 2. Looked up from germline, CDR1 is GTSNPN and CDR2 is SVGIG (reference sequence). The CDR3 has 13 amino acids. The CDR3 DNA reads TGTGCCTGGAGAGGGGGCTATGGAAACACCATATATTTT. As protein: CAWRGGYGNTIYF.

This clonotype came up a few times. The chain combines TRBV27 with TRBJ2-7; TRBD1 matches 9 bases. Per germline, CDR1 MNHEY and CDR2 SMNVEV (reference sequence). This CDR3 contains 16 residues. The trim removed 4 bases at V and 0 bases at J, leaving 7 bases unmatched. The CDR3 loop reads CASSSPGQGSSYEQYF. CDR3 nucleotide sequence: TGTGCCAGCAGTTCCCCGGGACAGGGAAGCTCCTACGAGCAGTACTTC.

The gene calls are TRBV15 and TRBJ1-4, with D unclear. Germline V gene lookup returns CDR1 LNHNV and CDR2 YYDKDF (reference sequence). The CDR3 has 16 amino acids. The germline V and J ends were trimmed by 1 base and 0 bases, with 9 bases remaining between them. The CDR3 here is CATSRGKQPTNEKLFF. The CDR3 bases are TGTGCCACCAGCAGAGGGAAACAGCCAACTAATGAAAAACTGTTTTTT.

Ten or more counts support this clonotype. The V and J genes are TRBV11-2 and TRBJ2-5; no definite D call. The CDR3 is made up of 15 amino acids. V shed 4 bases and J shed 2 bases, with 14 bases lying between them. Germline assignment: CDR1 SGHAT and CDR2 FQNNGV. The CDR3, as DNA: TGTGCCAGCAGCTACCACCAGCTGGCTCAAGAGACCCAGTACTTC. Its protein product is CASSYHQLAQETQYF.

A few counts support this clonotype. V usage is TRBV5-6 and J usage is TRBJ2-7, with D unresolved. V lost 3 bases to trimming and J lost 2 bases, with 12 bases between them. The CDR3 extends over 14 amino acids. The germline V gene encodes CDR1 SGHDT and CDR2 YYEEEE. The CDR3 coding sequence is TGTGCCAGCAGCTCAAACGTGGGAACCTACGAGCAGTACTTC. As protein: CASSSNVGTYEQYF.

This chain joins TRBV5-1 and TRBJ1-1, with D perhaps TRBD1 (5 bases). The CDR3 is 16 amino acids. V was trimmed by 0 bases and J by 2 bases, leaving 14 bases between them. From germline, CDR1 is SGHRS and CDR2 YFSETQ. CDR3: CASSLALTGYNTEAFF. As DNA, the CDR3 is TGCGCCAGCAGCTTGGCACTCACAGGATACAACACTGAAGCTTTCTTT.

This clonotype was recorded at least ten times. The chain combines TRBV6-5 with TRBJ2-2; D is uncertain. V was clipped by 3 bases and J by 0 bases, with 8 bases between them. The CDR3 totals 15 residues. Germline CDR1 MNHEY, CDR2 SVGAGI. CDR3 region: CASSYGAPNTGELFF. CDR3 nucleotides: TGTGCCAGCAGTTATGGTGCGCCGAACACCGGGGAGCTGTTTTTT.

The V call is TRBV19, the J call TRBJ1-5; the D is unclear. V gave up 7 bases and J gave up 3 bases, with 7 bases separating them. Germline-derived CDR1 and CDR2 are LNHDA and SQIVND (reference sequence). This CDR3 has 12 residues. CDR3 coding DNA: TGTGCCAGTAACAGCTTCAATCAGCCCCAGCATTTT. Its translation is CASNSFNQPQHF.

This chain links TRBV15 with TRBJ2-1; D is uncertain. V lost 4 bases to trimming and J lost 7 bases, with 8 bases between them. CDR1 and CDR2 (germline): LNHNV, YYDKDF (reference sequence). This CDR3 region has 12 residues. The CDR3 sequence is CATSTRVNEQFF. For the CDR3, the DNA is TGTGCCACCAGCACCCGGGTAAATGAGCAGTTCTTC.

In this sample, this clonotype turned up a few times. The chain combines TRBV7-9 with TRBJ1-2; no clear D gene. Germline lookup yields CDR1 SEHNR and CDR2 FQNEAQ (reference sequence). The ends were cut back, 5 bases at V and 0 bases at J, with 16 bases in the middle. The CDR3 is made up of 16 amino acids. For the CDR3, the DNA is TGTGCCAGCAGCCCAATGGATGGGTTAGCTAACTATGGCTACACCTTC. This translates into CASSPMDGLANYGYTF.

Many counts were recorded for this clonotype. The chain recombines TRBV27 with TRBJ2-2; TRBD2 agrees at 8 bases. Trimming took 5 bases from V and 5 from J; bases not matched to a gene: 7. Germline V CDR1 and CDR2: MNHEY, SMNVEV (reference sequence). The length of the CDR3 is 15 residues. The CDR3 loop reads CASSPGLVGTGELFF. The CDR3 DNA reads TGTGCCAGCAGTCCGGGACTAGTTGGAACCGGGGAGCTGTTTTTT.

This clonotype was picked up many times. CDR3 sequence reads: CASRGQGDYEQYF. The CDR3 DNA sequence: TGTGCCAGCAGAGGACAGGGGGATTACGAGCAGTACTTC. The chain recombines TRBV7-9 with TRBJ2-7; 10 nucleotides align to TRBD1. Germline values: CDR1 SEHNR, CDR2 FQNEAQ (reference sequence). V was pared by 6 bases and J by 4 bases, with 3 bases of the junction left unmatched. This CDR3 is 13 amino acids long.

This clonotype was seen ten or more times. The CDR3 region has the DNA TGCAGCGTTGAAAGAGGGGACGGAAACACCATATATTTT. It is translated as CSVERGDGNTIYF. J is TRBJ1-3 and V is TRBV29-1; tentative D call: TRBD1 (5 bases). The germline V gene encodes CDR1 SQVTM and CDR2 ANQGSEA. CDR3 length: 13 residues. Deletions cut 2 bases from V and 4 bases from J, with 9 bases between.

This clonotype appeared many times. The rearrangement joins TRBV4-3 to TRBJ2-1; the match to TRBD2 covers 9 bases. This CDR3 contains 16 residues. Germline CDR1 and CDR2: LGHNA and YSLEER. Losses at the gene ends were 4 bases for V and 1 base for J; bases not matched to a gene: 5. In DNA, the CDR3 is TGCGCCAGCAGCCCACAAAGCGGGGGGTCCTACAATGAGCAGTTCTTC. This translates into CASSPQSGGSYNEQFF.

This clonotype was recorded at least ten times. V is TRBV4-2 and J is TRBJ2-7; D remains ambiguous. Trimming left V 0 bases short and J 5 bases short, with 11 bases between. Germline V lookup: CDR1 LGHNA, CDR2 YNFKEQ. The CDR3 loop spans 14 amino acids. The CDR3 bases are TGTGCCAGCAGCCAAGAGGCCACTATTCACGAGCAGTACTTC. It encodes CASSQEATIHEQYF.

This clonotype has at least ten counts. The chain carries TRBV13 and TRBJ2-7, with D perhaps matching TRBD2 (6 bases). Germline V lookup: CDR1 PRHDT, CDR2 FYEKMQ (reference sequence). The V and J ends lost 8 bases and 2 bases respectively, with 16 bases between them. The CDR3 runs 14 residues. The CDR3 region has the DNA TGTGCCAGCGGGTCGGGACTGGGGGCCTACGAGCAGTACTTC. It is translated as CASGSGLGAYEQYF.

This clonotype has a count of ten or more. The genes are TRBV20-1 and TRBJ1-1; D is unresolved. The V gene's germline CDR1 is DFQATT and CDR2 SNEGSKA (reference sequence). CDR3 length equals 11 residues. V gave up 4 bases and J gave up 6 bases, with 9 bases separating them. The CDR3 coding sequence is TGCAGTGCTAACGGCGGGGCTGAAGCTTTCTTT. Translation: CSANGGAEAFF.

There are a few counts of this clonotype. The rearrangement uses TRBV6-2 or TRBV6-3 and TRBJ2-1, with D possibly being TRBD1 or TRBD2 (5 bases each). Deletions cut 5 bases from V and 3 bases from J, with 11 bases between. The CDR3 runs to 14 residues. CDR1 MNHEY and CDR2 SVGEGT come from the germline V gene. CDR3 in DNA: TGTGCCAGCAGTAACCGGGACGGCTACAATGAGCAGTTCTTC. This translates into CASSNRDGYNEQFF.

This clonotype was recorded a few times. Germline is not matched at one junction end, which may reflect a read error. The chain recombines TRBV28 with TRBJ2-2; D uncertain. This CDR3 comprises 16 residues. Germline CDR1 reads MDHEN; CDR2 reads SYDVKM. The CDR3 bases are TGTGCCAGCGGTTTAGGGTTAAGTTCGAACACCGGGGAGCTGTTTTTT. This translates into CASGLGLSSNTGELFF.